This TCR beta chain emerged from a study of blood T cell repertoires in COVID-19. Study as a whole: The origin of the acute and convalescent COVID-19 samples was the United States, Italy and Spain. From T cells, B-cell-depleted T cells, or PBMCs came the material, which was cDNA or gDNA.

Followed longitudinally, the Seattle patients had been enrolled during active infection. The germline V gene encodes CDR1 SGHRS and CDR2 YFSETQ. This CDR3 is built from 14 residues. Between the trimmed V and J ends, which lost 0 bases and 3 bases, there was a span of 10 bases. Original handling: The authors estimated nucleated cell counts from reference gene primer amplification. Using immunoSEQ multiplex PCR, the repertoire was profiled, and TCRdb retains in-frame clones only, with some absent. V, J and clone size derive from that table, while D and trimming were established from the DNA sequence. The table shows a few hundred thousand clones, with more than 80% occurring only once.

The V gene is TRBV5-1, the J gene TRBJ2-7; D may be TRBD1 (6 bases). The receptor was isolated from a woman aged 25 to 45 with COVID-19, enrolled during active disease. Source material: peripheral blood. The CDR3 loop reads CASSLVQGNYEQYF. The CDR3 DNA follows: TGCGCCAGCAGCTTGGTGCAGGGGAACTACGAGCAGTACTTC. Drawing the rest from reference TRBV5-1 and TRBJ2-7, the complete variable domain is KAGVTQTPRYLIKTRGQQVTLSCSPISGHRSVSWYQQTPGQGLQFLFEYFSETQRNKGNFPGRFSGRQFSNSRSEMNVSTLELGDSALYLCASSLVQGNYEQYFGPGTRLTVT.